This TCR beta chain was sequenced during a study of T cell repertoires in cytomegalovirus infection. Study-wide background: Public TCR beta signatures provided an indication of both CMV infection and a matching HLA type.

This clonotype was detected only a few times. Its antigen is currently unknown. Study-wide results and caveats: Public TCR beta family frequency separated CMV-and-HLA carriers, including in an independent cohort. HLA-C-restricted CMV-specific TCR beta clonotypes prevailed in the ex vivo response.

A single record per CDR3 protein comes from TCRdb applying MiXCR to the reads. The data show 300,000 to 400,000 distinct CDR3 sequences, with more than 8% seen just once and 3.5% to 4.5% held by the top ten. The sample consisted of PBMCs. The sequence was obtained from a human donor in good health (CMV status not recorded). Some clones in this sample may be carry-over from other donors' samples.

The CDR3 sequence is CSARDAGGAETQYF. The CDR3 DNA is TGCAGTGCTAGAGATGCGGGGGGGGCAGAGACCCAGTACTTC. The J gene is TRBJ2-5, the V gene TRBV20-1; 9 bases are shared with TRBD2. Trimming cost V 0 bases and J 4 bases; bases outside gene matches: 3. This CDR3 has 14 amino acids. Germline V gene sequence: CDR1 DFQATT, CDR2 SNEGSKA (reference sequence).